This is a list of T cell receptor beta chains from one sample in a study of spatial heterogeneity in lung cancer. TCRdb independently ran MiXCR on the 5' RACE reads; one entry per CDR3 protein. Of 15,000 to 20,000 distinct CDR3 sequences in the sample, around 6.9% were seen once. The sequencing here drew on lung tumor tissue, taken at surgery. These TCRs come from a male donor with early-stage non-small cell lung cancer. Both conserved end residues are part of each CDR3.

j_call v_call cdr3_aa
TRBJ1-2 TRBV12-3/TRBV12-4 CASSLAGYNYGYTF
TRBJ2-2 TRBV6-2/TRBV6-3 CASSPGSENGELFF
TRBJ2-3 TRBV18 CASSPWDTDTQYF
TRBJ1-6 TRBV5-1 CASSGYRDSPLHF
TRBJ2-4 TRBV28 CASSLGLAGGSRSQYF
TRBJ1-5 TRBV27 CASSPGGGLGNQPQHF
TRBJ1-5 TRBV7-2 CASSPGRGPNQPQHF
TRBJ2-2 TRBV10-3 CAISRTGNRNTGELFF
TRBJ2-2 TRBV2 CASSALDRATGELFF
TRBJ1-1 TRBV28 CASRQIDRAAFF
TRBJ2-2 TRBV4-1 CASSQDEAGELFF
TRBJ1-2 TRBV29-1 CSVGGAEQGRRSFDGYTF
TRBJ2-7 TRBV14 CASSQKGTVEAYEQYF
TRBJ1-1 TRBV5-1 CASSLIQGGNTEAFF
TRBJ2-2 TRBV13 CASSFGIANTGELFF
TRBJ2-1 TRBV20-1 CSAFIGEQFF
TRBJ1-5 TRBV3-1 CASSQDDSRPQHF
TRBJ2-7 TRBV15 CATSRPTGVRYEQYF
TRBJ2-3 TRBV20-1 CSAPRGRTSGYSTDTQYF
TRBJ2-3 TRBV5-1 CASSLRQGRMTDTQYF
TRBJ1-2 TRBV6-5 CASSYSRGLGGYTF
TRBJ2-2 TRBV7-9 CASSPYANTGELFF
TRBJ2-3 TRBV11-3 CASSLARAGKNTDTQYF
TRBJ2-3 TRBV7-6 CASSWTGGSTDTQYF
TRBJ2-2 TRBV18 CASSPGTGATGELFF
TRBJ1-6 TRBV6-2/TRBV6-3 CASSYPTGQRGNSPLHF
TRBJ1-5 TRBV15 CATSRGDGNQPQHF
TRBJ2-5 TRBV9 CASSAGTEETQYF
TRBJ2-7 TRBV4-1 CASSRDRGMREQYF
TRBJ1-2 TRBV10-3 CAIRSGTDISFYTF
TRBJ2-7 TRBV6-2/TRBV6-3 CASRVSYEQYF
TRBJ1-1 TRBV9 CASSPTNTEAFF
TRBJ1-1 TRBV12-5 CASAIESEAFF
TRBJ1-2 TRBV2 CASLMAIGYGYTF
TRBJ2-5 TRBV4-2 CASSQGTSGGAKETQYF
TRBJ2-3 TRBV7-6 CASSLGGLRGGHWTDTQYF
TRBJ1-5 TRBV10-3 CAKPCDGTDDQPQHF
TRBJ2-2 TRBV9 CASSVEAGPRWELFF
TRBJ1-1 TRBV25-1 CASSENAGTEAFF
TRBJ1-4 TRBV12-3/TRBV12-4 CASSFHLDRGQNEKLFF
TRBJ1-2 TRBV7-9 CASSPTEGYGCTF